This T cell receptor (beta chain) was retrieved from a study of shared clonotypes between healthy human individuals (dated by TCRdb to the early 2020s). With respect to the entire study: The cohort comprised a couple of women and a few men aged 18 to 49 years. For each donor, CD4 naive and CD4 memory were each run on three plates, CD8 naive on two plates, and CD8 memory on one plate. To estimate repertoire size and how much clonotypes are shared between individuals, the study performed deep sequencing of blood TCR repertoires from a handful of healthy adults. To increase sequencing depth and limit assay-specific biases, TCR repertoire library preparation and sequencing were carried out by different laboratories using diverse techniques. Per donor, leukapheresis produced somewhere between about 0.94 and 9 billion PBMCs. Study-level results and caveats: Higher generation probabilities were observed for clonotypes shared by all four sorted-subset donors than for non-shared clonotypes. About 5% of naive CD4, 3.5% of naive CD8, 2% to 2.5% of memory CD4, and less than 0.45% of memory CD8 clonotypes were shared across several donors. Incomplete sequencing was indicated by rarefaction of sorted-subset datasets, despite the large sequencing depth. Pairwise subsampling led to the expectation that sequencing depth would affect the degree of clonotype sharing among donors. Sampling was limited to blood, and TCR repertoires in tissue likely differ from TCR repertoires in blood. Naive subsets generally had larger estimated clonotype richness than memory subsets did. The genetic and exposure-history diversity represented was limited by the small number of donors.

Healthy HIV-negative adults with no recently reported acute infections or vaccinations were included as donors. Every donor was a Caucasian adult living in Nashville, Tennessee, USA. CD4+ T cells were enriched through magnetic negative selection, after which naive cells were positively selected on CD45RA and the remaining negative fraction served as the memory subset. Blood was obtained by leukapheresis, after which PBMCs were separated by Ficoll-Histopaque density gradient centrifugation and cryopreserved in liquid nitrogen vapor phase. Analytical flow cytometry was used to check the purity and quantity of every magnetically sorted T cell population. Genomic DNA was isolated from each sorted fraction and quantified by UV absorbance on a Nanodrop 2000c. In regard to this clone: Its antigen is still unknown. Base qualities are missing; no much larger clone stands one base away.

The germline ends are 16 bases apart after V is trimmed by 3 bases and J by 0 bases. The CDR3 covers 17 residues, taking in both the cysteine and the phenylalanine. The kept DNA is CDR3 alone, 51 bases in frame from the first base. Looking up the germline V gene yields CDR1 SGHRS and CDR2 YFSETQ. Using the deep immunoSEQ assay, multiplex PCR amplified TCR CDR3 regions from genomic DNA. Extracted genomic DNA from each cell subset was spread evenly across all wells of several immunoSEQ 96-well plates, with each plate serving as a replicate. Each replicate PCR for sorted subsets received about 0.2 ug genomic DNA, equal to some 32,000 T cell genomes. The purified libraries were quantified using a Qubit 3.0 fluorometer, sized with a Bioanalyzer 2100, and then quantified again using the KAPA Library Quantification kit. Each immunoSEQ 96-well plate was sequenced on its own single-read 150-cycle Illumina NextSeq 550 flow cell. In the original analysis: Because the immunoSEQ output held only junctional sequences and lacked quality scores, the filtering could not match the filtering applied to full-length reads. Sequences were annotated with PyIR, a Python wrapper for IgBLAST v1.9, using IMGT germline references to assign V/J genes and CDR3. Reads were filtered out if the reads had weak V/J assignments (E-value above 1e-6), no CDR3, stop codons, out-of-frame junctions, or ambiguous translated residues. V3J clonotypes were defined by identical inferred V gene, J gene, and CDR3 amino acid sequence. The percentage overlap between two repertoires was calculated by dividing the number of shared unique clonotypes by the size of the smaller repertoire. Repertoire richness was assessed with RTK rarefaction, the Chao1 estimator, and Recon v2.1 estimates of unobserved clonotypes. Generation probabilities for all TCRbeta clonotypes obtained by the gDNA method from a handful of donors were computed using OLGA. TCRdb stores this immuneACCESS table with in-frame sequences only. Part of the clones is absent; in the studies checked, under half of the shortfall reflects unresolved V genes, and no reason is known for the rest. Clone size and V and J calls were adopted from that table, with D and trimming inferred from the DNA. This sample has approximately 1.1 million clones in its table, and 75% to 85% of those were observed once. The ten biggest clones cover more than 0.5% of the sample.

The V gene is TRBV5-1 and the J gene is TRBJ2-1; the D gene is tentatively TRBD1 or TRBD2, each matching 5 bases. The clonotype was recovered from a man aged 18 to 29 in good health. Some clones in this sample may be carry-over from other donors' samples. Sequenced sample: memory CD4+ T cells from PBMCs. The cell subset or site label for this specimen denotes: CD45RA-negative fraction. The DNA reads as follows: TGCGCCAGCAGCTGGGGGAGCGGATCCCCCTCCTACAATGAGCAGTTCTTC. This gives the protein CASSWGSGSPSYNEQFF.